Presented here are 18 T cell receptor beta chains from one specimen sequenced in a study of blood T cells in healthy people across ages. Then a second PCR, running about 6 to 11 cycles, was carried out with a sample-barcoded 5' primer and a J-beta primer mix. TCRdb redid the calling of the 5' RACE reads with MiXCR, one entry per CDR3 protein. Of a few hundred thousand distinct CDR3 sequences listed, about 26% are singletons. This same sample was also taken into another study, of T cells of mothers and their children.

The sample consisted of blood. The receptors originated from a boy aged 2 to 10 in good health.

There are a few counts of this clonotype. This chain uses TRBV6-6 with TRBJ1-1; D is ambiguous. This CDR3 comprises 16 residues. CDR1 and CDR2 (germline): MNHNY, SVGAGI (reference sequence). V dropped 6 bases and J dropped 3 bases, with 20 bases sitting between them. CDR3 loop: CASSPGADGDYTEAFF. CDR3 DNA sequence: TGTGCCAGCAGCCCGGGCGCGGATGGGGATTACACTGAAGCTTTCTTT.

V is TRBV11-1 and J is TRBJ2-7; D gene uncertain. Trimming removed 4 bases at V and 1 base at J, with 5 bases between. The V gene's germline CDR1 is SGHAT and CDR2 FQDESV (reference sequence). This CDR3 has 12 amino acids. The CDR3 reads CASSSFSYEQYF. For the CDR3, the DNA is TGTGCCAGCAGCTCCTTTTCCTACGAGCAGTACTTC.

The chain joins TRBV5-1 to TRBJ2-1, with 13 bases matching TRBD2. Germline loops: CDR1 SGHRS, CDR2 YFSETQ. The V segment lost 2 bases and the J segment 8 bases; nucleotides outside the gene matches: 7. This CDR3 contains 16 residues. The DNA of the CDR3 is TGCGCCAGCAGCTTTGAACTAGCGGGGGGGCCCTATGAGCAGTTCTTC. Translating gives CASSFELAGGPYEQFF.

V gene TRBV27 combines with J gene TRBJ1-1, with a tentative D call TRBD1 (5 bases). Trimming pared 6 bases from V and 0 bases from J, leaving 17 bases between. Per the germline V gene, CDR1 is MNHEY and CDR2 is SMNVEV (reference sequence). The CDR3 consists of 16 residues. The CDR3 bases are TGTGCCAGCAGCGAAAGGTGGGGCAACGTGAACACTGAAGCTTTCTTT. Translated, it gives CASSERWGNVNTEAFF.

This clonotype was counted between two and nine times. The chain is built from TRBV5-6 and TRBJ2-7; TRBD2 agrees at 8 bases. The CDR3 contains 14 residues. Losses at the gene ends were 3 bases for V and 3 bases for J; bases not matched to a gene: 5. CDR1 and CDR2 from the germline V gene are SGHDT and YYEEEE. The CDR3 DNA follows: TGTGCCAGCAGCTCGCCACTAGCGGTCTACGAGCAGTACTTC. The encoded protein is CASSSPLAVYEQYF. The entire variable domain, with the rest obtained from reference TRBV5-6 and TRBJ2-7, is as follows: DAGVTQSPTHLIKTRGQQVTLRCSPKSGHDTVSWYQQALGQGPQFIFQYYEEEERQRGNFPDRFSGHQFPNYSSELNVNALLLGDSALYLCASSSPLAVYEQYFGPGTRLTVT.

This sequence joins TRBV6-6 and TRBJ2-7, with 12 bases fitting TRBD1. This CDR3 comprises 15 residues. CDR1 is MNHNY, CDR2 SVGAGI, per germline (reference sequence). The trim removed 6 bases at V and 6 bases at J, leaving 9 bases unmatched. The CDR3 spells CASSLFRDRGREQYF. In nucleotides, the CDR3 is TGTGCCAGCAGCCTCTTTAGGGACAGGGGGCGCGAGCAGTACTTC.

This clonotype showed up many times. This chain joins TRBV5-4 and TRBJ2-1; TRBD2 aligns across 12 bases. Trimming took 5 bases from V and 8 from J; bases not matched to a gene: 11. The CDR3 has 16 residues. From germline, CDR1 is SGHNT and CDR2 YYREEE (reference sequence). CDR3: CASSPRLAGGPDEQFF. Here the CDR3 DNA reads TGTGCCAGCAGTCCCCGGCTAGCGGGAGGGCCCGATGAGCAGTTCTTC.

CDR3 sequence reads: CASSLSSIGNYGYTF. The CDR3 nucleotides read TGTGCCAGCAGTTTATCTAGTATCGGCAACTATGGCTACACCTTC. The chain is built from TRBV27 and TRBJ1-2; the D is unclear. The CDR3 runs 15 residues. From germline, CDR1 is MNHEY and CDR2 SMNVEV (reference sequence). V dropped 0 bases and J dropped 2 bases, with 10 bases sitting between them.

Only a few counts were recorded for this clonotype. V is TRBV7-8 and J is TRBJ1-6; TRBD1 is a possible D gene (5 bases). Germline values: CDR1 SGHVS, CDR2 FQNEAQ. The CDR3 runs 16 residues. Trimming removed 3 bases at V and 7 bases at J, with 16 bases between. CDR3 region: CASSLADSALNSPLHF. The CDR3 region has the DNA TGTGCCAGCAGCTTGGCTGACAGCGCCCTCAATTCACCCCTCCACTTT.

This rearrangement joins TRBV6-6 to TRBJ2-2, with D perhaps being TRBD1 or TRBD2 (6 bases each). The CDR3 contains 13 residues. The V and J ends lost 8 bases and 4 bases respectively, with 11 bases between them. The germline V gene has CDR1 MNHNY and CDR2 SVGAGI (reference sequence). CDR3 residues: CASGGTFTGELFF. The CDR3 nucleotides are TGTGCCAGCGGCGGGACATTCACCGGGGAGCTGTTTTTT.

The chain carries TRBV29-1 and TRBJ2-1; D not resolved. The germline CDR1 and CDR2 sequences are SQVTM and ANQGSEA. V was shortened by 0 bases and J by 0 bases, with 12 bases between the two germline ends. This CDR3 spans 16 amino acids. The CDR3 protein is CSVEDHAESSYNEQFF. The CDR3 nucleotides read TGCAGCGTTGAAGATCACGCGGAGAGCTCCTACAATGAGCAGTTCTTC.

This clonotype was counted a few times. This chain joins TRBV20-1 and TRBJ1-2, with no clear D. CDR3 size: 14 residues. CDR1 and CDR2 from the germline V gene are DFQATT and SNEGSKA (reference sequence). V lost 6 bases to trimming and J lost 4 bases, with 18 bases between them. CDR3 bases: TGCAGTGCCCCTCCCGGCCAAAATTCCTATGGCTACACCTTC. Translating gives CSAPPGQNSYGYTF.

About this clonotype itself: The CDR3 end shows no conserved phenylalanine or tryptophan, and so a read error is likely. The rearrangement uses TRBV14 and TRBJ1-2; possibly TRBD1 for D (5 bases). Per germline, CDR1 SGHDN and CDR2 FVKESK. The CDR3 spans 14 residues. Between the trimmed V and J ends, which lost 4 bases and 3 bases, there was a span of 12 bases. CDR3 sequence reads: CASSRGTGYYGYTL. DNA for the CDR3: TGTGCCAGCAGCCGAGGGACGGGTTACTATGGCTACACCCTC.

In its sample, this clonotype was seen a few times. The chain joins TRBV3-1 to TRBJ2-2; tentative D call: TRBD2 (6 bases). The germline gives CDR1 LGHDT, CDR2 YNNKEL (reference sequence). This CDR3 is 14 amino acids long. The V end was cut by 0 bases, the J end by 7 bases, with 9 bases between. CDR3 region: CASSQEGGYGELFF. In nucleotides, the CDR3 is TGTGCCAGCAGCCAAGAAGGAGGGTACGGGGAGCTGTTTTTT.

This clonotype was recorded at least ten times. The chain recombines TRBV20-1 with TRBJ2-5; D unclear. This CDR3 has 13 amino acids. Germline values: CDR1 DFQATT, CDR2 SNEGSKA (reference sequence). Between the trimmed V and J ends, which lost 0 bases and 5 bases, there was a span of 10 bases. CDR3 residues: CSAREGLGETQYF. As DNA, the CDR3 is TGCAGTGCTAGAGAAGGCCTCGGGGAGACCCAGTACTTC.

This clonotype was picked up a small number of times. V and J are TRBV7-2 and TRBJ1-2; 7 positions agree with TRBD1. Germline CDR1 and CDR2: SGHTA and FQGNSA. CDR3 length: 15 amino acids. V lost 1 base and J lost 4; bases outside the gene matches: 6. The CDR3 DNA reads as TGTGCCAGCAGCTTAGATGGAGGGGGCTTCTATGGCTACACCTTC. Translation gives CASSLDGGGFYGYTF.

The rearrangement joins TRBV20-1 to TRBJ2-3; 8 bases align to TRBD1. The CDR3 consists of 14 residues. Germline CDR1 is DFQATT and CDR2 is SNEGSKA (reference sequence). V dropped 6 bases and J dropped 1; count of bases not matched to a gene: 6. As DNA, the CDR3 is TGCAGTGCCCGTACAGGGGGTCGCACAGATACGCAGTATTTT. Residues: CSARTGGRTDTQYF.

The chain employs TRBV7-2 and TRBJ2-7; TRBD2 agrees at 7 bases. Gene TRBJ2-5 matches the end of the DNA better, so the J call may be wrong. The CDR3 length is 15 residues. Germline CDR1 and CDR2: SGHTA and FQGNSA. CDR3 coding DNA: TGTGCCAGCAGGGGACCCCCCGGGACTATAGAGACCCAGTACTTC. It yields the protein CASRGPPGTIETQYF.